These 6 T cell receptor beta chains were all obtained from the same sample, sequenced in a study of low-dose radiotherapy and immunotherapy resistance in tumors. Covering alpha and beta chains, TRAV- and TRBV-specific primers were used for the first-strand cDNA. With a V-primer adapter and a constant-region primer, TCRs were amplified for about 20 PCR cycles. TCRdb analysed the reads with MiXCR anew, one entry per CDR3 protein. The sample has about 82,000 distinct CDR3 sequences, approximately 20% seen once. Time point of the sample: before trial treatment. The sample was PBMCs, taken before treatment. The receptors were sampled from a male donor with prostate cancer.

About this clonotype: A far larger clone is just one base off, so this is likely a read error. The chain joins TRBV5-5 to TRBJ2-3; perhaps TRBD2 as D (5 bases). Germline lookup yields CDR1 SGHKS and CDR2 YYEKEE (reference sequence). The CDR3 is 16 residues long. This CDR3 reads CASSKEIRASTDTQNF. The CDR3 coding sequence is TGTGCCAGCAGCAAAGAGATCCGAGCTAGCACAGATACGCAGAATTTT.

The table lists this clonotype with many counts. The gene calls are TRBV6-2 or TRBV6-3 and TRBJ1-1, with D uncertain. Germline CDR1 MNHEY, CDR2 SVGEGT. V lost 7 bases and J lost 1, with 10 bases in between. The CDR3 is 13 amino acids. CDR3 sequence: CASMETRNTEAFF. The CDR3 DNA reads as TGTGCCAGCATGGAGACAAGGAACACTGAAGCTTTCTTT.

Notes on this clonotype: This probably arose from a read error, given a far larger clone one base away. V is TRBV6-8 and J is TRBJ2-5, with D perhaps matching TRBD2 (5 bases). The CDR3 length is 12 residues. Trimming cost V 8 bases and J 5 bases, with 12 bases left between them. Per germline, CDR1 MNHGY and CDR2 SAAAGT. The CDR3 nucleotides read TGTGCCAGCGCGAAGGAGGACGAGACCCAGTACTTC. It is translated as CASAKEDETQYF.

In its sample, this clonotype was seen many times. The chain is built from TRBV12-3 or TRBV12-4 and TRBJ1-2; D ambiguous. Between the trimmed V and J ends, which lost 5 bases and 2 bases, there was a span of 15 bases. This CDR3 is 15 amino acids long. The CDR3 loop reads CASSRTPVGNYGYTF. The CDR3 region has the DNA TGTGCCAGCAGTAGGACCCCGGTCGGGAACTATGGCTACACCTTC.

This clonotype was counted many times. The V and J genes are TRBV5-1 and TRBJ2-7, with D possibly TRBD2 on 5 matching bases. From germline, CDR1 is SGHRS and CDR2 YFSETQ. Trimming stripped 1 base from V and 5 bases from J, with 13 bases between. The CDR3 has 14 amino acids. The CDR3 sequence: CASSLNGVENEQYF. CDR3 coding DNA: TGCGCCAGCAGCTTGAACGGGGTTGAAAACGAGCAGTACTTC. Complete variable domain (other parts from reference TRBV5-1 and TRBJ2-7): KAGVTQTPRYLIKTRGQQVTLSCSPISGHRSVSWYQQTPGQGLQFLFEYFSETQRNKGNFPGRFSGRQFSNSRSEMNVSTLELGDSALYLCASSLNGVENEQYFGPGTRLTVT.

This chain links TRBV27 with TRBJ1-5, with TRBD1 as a possible D gene (5 bases). This CDR3 spans 14 amino acids. Germline CDR1 is MNHEY and CDR2 is SMNVEV (reference sequence). The germline V and J ends were trimmed by 5 bases and 2 bases, with 10 bases remaining between them. CDR3 nucleotide sequence: TGTGCCAGCAGTCCTCGGGACGGCAATCAGCCCCAGCATTTT. It is translated as CASSPRDGNQPQHF.